The 30 T cell receptor beta chains given below trace back to one sample, sequenced in a study of shared clonotypes between healthy human individuals. Produced via immunoSEQ multiplex PCR; TCRdb's table is partial and in-frame only. The table records nearly 1 million clones, over 60% of them present only once. The sample was memory CD4+ T cells sorted from blood. As to subset: CD45RA-negative fraction. The receptors were sampled from a man aged 18 to 30 in good health.

This chain uses TRBV6-5 with TRBJ1-6, with D uncertain. The CDR3 is 13 amino acids. V was cut by 6 bases and J by 11 bases, with 14 bases left in between. The germline gives CDR1 MNHEY, CDR2 SVGAGI. The CDR3 DNA sequence: TGTGCCAGCAGCTCTGAAACAAGGGCACCCCTCCACTTT. This translates into CASSSETRAPLHF.

The V and J genes are TRBV5-6 and TRBJ2-4; no definite D call. CDR1 is SGHDT, CDR2 YYEEEE, per germline. V lost 1 base to trimming and J lost 0 bases, with 11 bases between them. CDR3 length equals 16 residues. The DNA for the CDR3 is TGTGCCAGCAGCTTGTTCGCGTCAGGAGCCAAAAACATTCAGTACTTC. As protein: CASSLFASGAKNIQYF.

The genes are TRBV28 and TRBJ2-2; D tentatively fits TRBD1 or TRBD2 (5 bases each). This CDR3 contains 15 residues. Trimming pared 6 bases from V and 3 bases from J, leaving 14 bases between. Looked up from germline, CDR1 is MDHEN and CDR2 is SYDVKM. The CDR3 region is CASRSGGTYTGELFF. The CDR3 nucleotides are TGTGCCAGCAGGTCTGGGGGAACCTACACCGGGGAGCTGTTTTTT.

The chain couples TRBV7-2 to TRBJ2-5, with D tentatively TRBD2 (5 bases). The V gene's germline CDR1 is SGHTA and CDR2 FQGNSA. The CDR3 runs 12 residues. Trimming left V 2 bases short and J 10 bases short, with 11 bases between. This CDR3 reads CASSLRPSHQYF. The CDR3 DNA is TGTGCCAGCAGCTTACGTCCTAGCCACCAGTACTTC.

This clone appeared a few times. This chain joins TRBV7-2 and TRBJ2-2; 8 nucleotides align to TRBD1. The germline V gene encodes CDR1 SGHTA and CDR2 FQGNSA. V was pared by 5 bases and J by 6 bases, with 5 bases of the junction left unmatched. The CDR3 runs 14 residues. In DNA, the CDR3 is TGTGCCAGCAGCCCGGACAGGGTGGCCGGGGAGCTGTTTTTT. The encoded protein is CASSPDRVAGELFF.

This clone was picked up a small number of times. The V gene is TRBV30, the J gene TRBJ1-5, with 8 bases lining up with TRBD1. V lost 3 bases to trimming and J lost 5 bases; unmatched junction nucleotides: 6. The length of the CDR3 is 14 residues. From germline, CDR1 is GTSNPN and CDR2 SVGIG (reference sequence). The CDR3 nucleotides are TGTGCCTGGAGCCAGGGGGCCATCGATCAGCCCCAGCATTTT. Its translation: CAWSQGAIDQPQHF. The full variable domain, rest sourced from reference TRBV30 and TRBJ1-5, is SQTIHQWPATLVQPVGSPLSLECTVEGTSNPNLYWYRQAAGRGLQLLFYSVGIGQISSEVPQNLSASRPQDRQFILSSKKLLLSDSGFYLCAWSQGAIDQPQHFGDGTRLSIL.

The chain recombines TRBV5-4 with TRBJ2-6, with D unresolved. The CDR3 has 15 residues. Deletions cut 3 bases from V and 1 base from J, with 8 bases between. Germline CDR1 and CDR2: SGHNT and YYREEE (reference sequence). In nucleotides, the CDR3 is TGTGCCAGCAGCTCTAGGGATTCTGGGGCCAACGTCCTGACTTTC. It translates to CASSSRDSGANVLTF. Together with reference TRBV5-4 and TRBJ2-6, the CDR3 gives the full variable domain: ETGVTQSPTHLIKTRGQQVTLRCSSQSGHNTVSWYQQALGQGPQFIFQYYREEENGRGNFPPRFSGLQFPNYSSELNVNALELDDSALYLCASSSRDSGANVLTFGAGSRLTVL.

The gene calls are TRBV15 and TRBJ1-2, with a tentative D call TRBD1 (6 bases). This CDR3 spans 16 amino acids. V was shortened by 0 bases and J by 2 bases, with 13 bases between the two germline ends. CDR1 is LNHNV and CDR2 is YYDKDF in the germline V gene (reference sequence). Here the CDR3 DNA reads TGTGCCACCAGCAGAGATAAGGGGGGGAACAACTATGGCTACACCTTC. Protein sequence: CATSRDKGGNNYGYTF.

The chain joins TRBV11-2 to TRBJ1-6, with 7 bases identical to TRBD1. The CDR3 covers 12 residues. Germline V CDR1 and CDR2: SGHAT, FQNNGV. The V and J ends lost 3 bases and 16 bases, in that order; junction bases with no gene match: 6. CDR3 loop: CASSLQGGILHF. The CDR3, as DNA: TGTGCCAGCAGCTTGCAGGGGGGAATACTCCACTTT.

The chain uses TRBV6-5 and TRBJ2-7; D possibly corresponds to TRBD1 (6 bases). Germline CDR1 and CDR2: MNHEY and SVGAGI. The CDR3 is made up of 12 amino acids. With 5 bases removed from V and 6 bases from J, the gap between germline ends came to 11 bases. This CDR3 reads CASSPPRGEQYF. The CDR3 DNA follows: TGTGCCAGCAGTCCTCCCAGGGGCGAGCAGTACTTC.

The V gene is TRBV5-4, the J gene TRBJ2-5; 15 bases map to TRBD2. With V trimmed by 4 bases and J by 2 bases, 6 bases remained unmatched. Germline CDR1 and CDR2: SGHNT and YYREEE (reference sequence). This CDR3 contains 17 residues. This CDR3 is CASSEGLAGGPQETQYF. The CDR3 DNA follows: TGTGCCAGCAGCGAGGGACTAGCGGGAGGCCCACAAGAGACCCAGTACTTC.

The gene calls are TRBV5-1 and TRBJ1-4; D not resolved. The CDR3 is 14 residues long. Germline loops: CDR1 SGHRS, CDR2 YFSETQ. The germline V and J ends were trimmed by 1 base and 5 bases, with 9 bases remaining between them. As DNA, the CDR3 is TGCGCCAGCAGCTTGCTCGACATAAATGAAAAACTGTTTTTT. It encodes CASSLLDINEKLFF.

This chain connects TRBV12-5 to TRBJ1-2; no clear D gene. This CDR3 has 13 residues. Germline V lookup: CDR1 LGHNT, CDR2 FRNRAP. The V end was cut by 0 bases, the J end by 7 bases, with 9 bases between. The chain's CDR3 is CASGLVPGFGYTF. The CDR3 nucleotides are TGTGCTAGTGGTTTGGTACCCGGGTTTGGCTACACCTTC.

The chain couples TRBV7-9 to TRBJ1-1, with D maybe TRBD1 (5 bases). The V gene's germline CDR1 is SEHNR and CDR2 FQNEAQ (reference sequence). The CDR3 totals 15 residues. V shed 1 base and J shed 0 bases, with 9 bases lying between them. CDR3 in DNA: TGTGCCAGCAGCTTAGGGGACTCCGTGAACACTGAAGCTTTCTTT. This encodes CASSLGDSVNTEAFF.

The chain combines TRBV6-1 with TRBJ2-3, with TRBD1 matching 8 bases. The ends lost 5 bases at V and 5 bases at J; junction bases unmatched: 18. Germline-derived CDR1 and CDR2 are MNHNS and SASEGT. The CDR3 runs to 18 residues. The CDR3 reads CASSKGRTGRTVQDTQYF. The CDR3 DNA follows: TGTGCCAGCAGTAAAGGGAGGACAGGGCGTACCGTCCAAGATACGCAGTATTTT.

V and J are TRBV11-2 and TRBJ1-5; D uncertain. This CDR3 spans 14 amino acids. Per germline, CDR1 SGHAT and CDR2 FQNNGV. Trimming removed 4 bases from V and 4 bases from J, with 11 bases in between. The CDR3 spells CASSSQPGNQPQHF. The DNA for the CDR3 is TGTGCCAGCAGCTCCCAGCCTGGGAATCAGCCCCAGCATTTT.

The rearrangement links TRBV9 to TRBJ2-1; possibly TRBD2 for D (6 bases). With 3 bases removed from V and 3 bases from J, the gap between germline ends came to 16 bases. The CDR3 covers 16 residues. Germline values: CDR1 SGDLS, CDR2 YYNGEE. The CDR3 protein is CASSETGRGVYNEQFF. The CDR3 coding sequence is TGTGCCAGCAGCGAGACGGGGCGGGGTGTCTACAATGAGCAGTTCTTC.

This chain connects TRBV30 to TRBJ2-3; D might be TRBD1 (7 bases). This CDR3 region has 14 residues. Germline CDR1 reads GTSNPN; CDR2 reads SVGIG (reference sequence). Trimming cost V 2 bases and J 3 bases, with 12 bases left between them. Here the CDR3 DNA reads TGTGCCTGGAGTCAGGGGGGCCAGACAGATACGCAGTATTTT. This codes for CAWSQGGQTDTQYF.

This rearrangement joins TRBV19 to TRBJ2-2, with 8 nucleotides matching TRBD1. This CDR3 spans 15 amino acids. Trimming removed 7 bases from V and 2 bases from J; junction bases left unmatched: 6. Per the germline V gene, CDR1 is LNHDA and CDR2 is SQIVND (reference sequence). DNA for the CDR3: TGTGCCAGTAAGGTACAGGGGGGAAACACCGGGGAGCTGTTTTTT. Its translation: CASKVQGGNTGELFF.

A few counts support this clone. The gene calls are TRBV19 and TRBJ2-7; D may be TRBD1 or TRBD2 (5 bases each). Trimming removed 0 bases at V and 5 bases at J, with 23 bases between. Per germline, CDR1 LNHDA and CDR2 SQIVND (reference sequence). The CDR3 spans 18 residues. CDR3 nucleotide sequence: TGTGCCAGTAGTATAGAGGCCCGAGGTACGGGACGAGGTAACGAGCAGTACTTC. As protein: CASSIEARGTGRGNEQYF.

The chain has TRBV5-1 and TRBJ2-7; maybe TRBD1 (6 bases). V was trimmed by 3 bases and J by 2 bases, leaving 15 bases between them. Germline CDR1 SGHRS, CDR2 YFSETQ. The CDR3 is made up of 15 amino acids. CDR3 DNA: TGCGCCAGCAGCTCCCCGGGACACTTCGCCTACGAGCAGTACTTC. As protein: CASSSPGHFAYEQYF.

On this clone itself: Other DNA sequences from this sample encode an identical CDR3 as well. The chain recombines TRBV7-2 with TRBJ1-5; D is perhaps TRBD1 (5 bases). V lost 5 bases and J 2 bases, leaving 10 bases between the germline ends. Looked up from germline, CDR1 is SGHTA and CDR2 is FQGNSA. The CDR3 totals 14 residues. This CDR3 reads CASSRDSGNQPQHF. The CDR3 DNA sequence: TGTGCCAGCAGCCGGGACTCGGGCAATCAGCCCCAGCATTTT.

This rearrangement joins TRBV4-3 to TRBJ2-7; 9 bases are a match to TRBD1. V was clipped by 3 bases and J by 3 bases; unmatched bases: 9. In germline, CDR1 is LGHNA, CDR2 YSLEER. This CDR3 contains 16 residues. The CDR3 region has the DNA TGCGCCAGCAGCCAGGGTACCGGGACAGGGCACTACGAGCAGTACTTC. Translation gives CASSQGTGTGHYEQYF.

As regards this clone: An end of the junction differs from the germline gene, which may be a read error. The rearrangement links TRBV18 to TRBJ2-4; 10 bases are a match to TRBD1. The CDR3 length is 17 residues. CDR1 is KGHSH and CDR2 is LQKENI in the germline V gene. The CDR3 is CASSAPGDRGLLDIQYF. CDR3 DNA: TGTGCCAGCTCAGCACCCGGGGACAGGGGATTGTTGGACATTCAGTACTTC.

CDR3 in amino acids: CASSAGTGKEKLFF. The CDR3 DNA follows: TGTGCCAGCAGCGCCGGGACAGGAAAGGAAAAACTGTTTTTT. The rearrangement joins TRBV9 to TRBJ1-4; 8 bases line up with TRBD1. J gave up 8 bases and V 3 bases, and 6 bases lay outside the gene matches. CDR1 and CDR2 from the germline V gene are SGDLS and YYNGEE. CDR3 length: 14 residues.

The genes are TRBV27 and TRBJ1-6; the match to TRBD1 covers 9 bases. CDR1 and CDR2 (germline): MNHEY, SMNVEV (reference sequence). V lost 6 bases to trimming and J lost 10 bases; unmatched junction nucleotides: 10. The CDR3 length is 15 residues. CDR3 DNA sequence: TGTGCCAGCAGCTCTCTAGGACAGGGGAGATCACCCCTCCACTTT. Protein product: CASSSLGQGRSPLHF.

The chain combines TRBV10-2 with TRBJ2-5, with D unclear. Germline V gene data show CDR1 as WSHSY and CDR2 as SAAADI. The CDR3 runs 13 residues. The V end was cut by 4 bases, the J end by 7 bases, with 13 bases between. The CDR3 DNA reads as TGCGCCAGCAGTGCGGCCCTAGAGGTGACCCAGTACTTC. Translated: CASSAALEVTQYF.

This chain uses TRBV9 with TRBJ2-2; TRBD1 matches at 7 bases. V was clipped by 5 bases and J by 3 bases; unmatched bases: 1. The V gene's germline CDR1 is SGDLS and CDR2 YYNGEE. The CDR3 runs 13 residues. CDR3 sequence (DNA): TGTGCCAGCAGGGGACAGCACACCGGGGAGCTGTTTTTT. As protein: CASRGQHTGELFF.

This rearrangement joins TRBV9 to TRBJ1-4, with D perhaps TRBD1 (5 bases). V dropped 0 bases and J dropped 6 bases, with 12 bases sitting between them. The CDR3 runs 15 residues. Germline V gene data show CDR1 as SGDLS and CDR2 as YYNGEE. The CDR3 coding sequence is TGTGCCAGCAGCGTAGCAGCAGGGTATTATGAAAAACTGTTTTTT. This codes for CASSVAAGYYEKLFF.

The chain carries TRBV4-1 and TRBJ2-3; a weak D match, TRBD1 (6 bases). V dropped 4 bases and J dropped 4 bases, with 24 bases sitting between them. This CDR3 region has 18 residues. In germline, CDR1 is MGHRA, CDR2 YSYEKL. CDR3: CASSPYPADTGIPDTQYF. Written as DNA, the CDR3 is TGCGCCAGCAGCCCCTACCCAGCGGATACAGGGATCCCAGATACGCAGTATTTT.